This entry lists 8 T cell receptor beta chains sequenced from one sample in a study of naive and memory T cell subsets. An equimolar mix of two oligonucleotides served as the beta constant-region primer for TRBC1 and TRBC2. TCRdb passed the UMI-ligation and nested PCR reads through MiXCR, listing each CDR3 protein once. The sample holds 140,000 to 150,000 distinct CDR3 sequences, about 15% seen once. The specimen sequenced was naive CD4+ T cells from blood. The receptors stem from a human donor in good health.

The genes are TRBV2 and TRBJ2-5; D gene uncertain. This CDR3 has 14 amino acids. Trimming cost V 8 bases and J 1 base, with 14 bases left between them. The V gene's germline CDR1 is SNHLY and CDR2 FYNNEI. CDR3 protein: CASYRSILQETQYF. In DNA, the CDR3 is TGTGCCAGCTACAGATCTATCCTCCAAGAGACCCAGTACTTC.

The chain couples TRBV3-1 to TRBJ2-7, with TRBD1 matching 9 bases. CDR3 length: 16 residues. Germline loops: CDR1 LGHDT, CDR2 YNNKEL (reference sequence). With V trimmed by 4 bases and J by 6 bases, 13 bases remained unmatched. The CDR3 coding sequence is TGTGCCAGCAGCCGAACGACACCGGGACAGGGAAGCGAGCAGTACTTC. Translated, it gives CASSRTTPGQGSEQYF.

This clonotype showed up just a few times. The chain uses TRBV5-4 and TRBJ2-7, with a possible D match to TRBD2 (5 bases). The CDR3 has 13 amino acids. Deletions cut 7 bases from V and 1 base from J, with 12 bases between. Germline V gene data show CDR1 as SGHNT and CDR2 as YYREEE (reference sequence). DNA of the CDR3: TGTGCCAGCCGAAAACTAGGATCCTACGAGCAGTACTTC. Translation: CASRKLGSYEQYF.

The chain combines TRBV7-9 with TRBJ2-3, with 7 nucleotides matching TRBD1. Germline trimming cut 2 bases from V and 1 base from J; bases unmatched to any gene: 6. This CDR3 region has 16 residues. Germline values: CDR1 SEHNR, CDR2 FQNEAQ (reference sequence). This chain's CDR3 is CASSLPNRGGTDTQYF. The CDR3 nucleotides read TGTGCCAGCAGCTTACCCAACAGGGGCGGCACAGATACGCAGTATTTT.

This clonotype was observed a handful of times. V is TRBV12-3 or TRBV12-4 and J is TRBJ2-3; D is undetermined. The DNA end is a closer match to TRBJ1-5, so the J assignment may be wrong. The CDR3 loop spans 13 amino acids. As DNA, the CDR3 is TGTGCCAGCAGTTTACTAGTCCGGGATACGCAGCATTTT. Translated, it gives CASSLLVRDTQHF.

This clonotype was seen a few times. The CDR3 DNA is TGTGCCAGCAGCTTAGTGGCAGGGGGCCGGCTAGCGGGAGATCGGGATACGCAGTATTTT. Protein sequence: CASSLVAGGRLAGDRDTQYF. This rearrangement joins TRBV7-2 to TRBJ2-3; 10 bases match TRBD2. CDR1 and CDR2 (germline): SGHTA, FQGNSA. The junction had 19 bases not matched to a gene; V was cut back by 1 base and J by 6 bases. CDR3 length equals 20 residues. The variable domain in full, completed from reference TRBV7-2 and TRBJ2-3, reads GAGVSQSPSNKVTEKGKDVELRCDPISGHTALYWYRQSLGQGLEFLIYFQGNSAPDKSGLPSDRFSAERTGGSVSTLTIQRTQQEDSAVYLCASSLVAGGRLAGDRDTQYFGPGTRLTVL.

This clonotype appeared many times. The V call is TRBV6-2 or TRBV6-3, the J call TRBJ2-7, with D perhaps TRBD1 (5 bases). The CDR3 totals 12 residues. Trimming took off 5 bases at V and 2 bases at J, with 7 bases between the two ends. Germline CDR1 and CDR2: MNHEY and SVGEGT. CDR3 DNA: TGTGCCAGCAGTCAGGGTGCCTACGAGCAGTACTTC. It encodes CASSQGAYEQYF.

This clonotype appeared a few times. This sequence joins TRBV5-1 and TRBJ2-7, with 12 nucleotides matching TRBD2. The J segment lost 5 bases and the V segment lost 4 bases, leaving 7 bases of the junction unmatched. The CDR3 is 15 residues long. Per the germline V gene, CDR1 is SGHRS and CDR2 is YFSETQ. CDR3 nucleotides: TGCGCCAGCAGCACAGGACTAGCGGGATCGGACGAGCAGTACTTC. Translated, it gives CASSTGLAGSDEQYF.